Following are 2 T cell receptor beta chains from one sample sequenced in a study of shared clonotypes between healthy human individuals. The assay was immunoSEQ multiplex PCR, and TCRdb's table has in-frame clones only and misses some. Here the sample spans about 2 million clones, 85% to 95% being singletons. Sequenced: naive CD4+ T cells sorted from blood. Indicated subset: CD45RA+ positively selected. These receptors all come from a young man in good health.

This sequence joins TRBV6-1 and TRBJ2-7; 10 bases are shared with TRBD1. The ends lost 7 bases at V and 8 bases at J; junction bases unmatched: 8. This CDR3 is 13 amino acids long. Germline-derived CDR1 and CDR2 are MNHNS and SASEGT. As DNA, the CDR3 is TGTGCCAGCACCCCGGGACAGGGGTGGAAGCAGTACTTC. It codes for CASTPGQGWKQYF.

The chain recombines TRBV29-1 with TRBJ2-7; TRBD1 aligns across 7 bases. J gave up 7 bases and V 6 bases, and 15 bases lay outside the gene matches. Germline CDR1 SQVTM, CDR2 ANQGSEA. The CDR3 extends over 14 amino acids. The chain's CDR3 is CSVAVPTGSVEQYF. The CDR3 DNA reads as TGCAGCGTCGCCGTTCCGACAGGGTCCGTTGAGCAGTACTTC.